The rows below give T cell receptor beta chains drawn from one sample of a study of CD8 T cells in Susac syndrome. In TCRdb, the immunoSEQ multiplex PCR reads were re-called with MiXCR into one record per CDR3 protein. The sample consists of 210,000 or so distinct CDR3 sequences, approximately 94% of them appearing once. The sample taken for sequencing was CD4+ T cells from PBMCs. Receptors were obtained from a human donor with Susac syndrome. The CDR3 runs from the conserved cysteine through the conserved F or W. The D gene is left open where the match is weak. Clone size appears in some rows only: once, few, many, or a class for an expanded clone.

v_call,d_call,j_call,clone_size,cdr3_aa,cdr3_nt
TRBV19,NA,TRBJ2-2,NA,CASSPARGHSSTGELFF,TGTGCCAGTAGTCCCGCCAGGGGACATTCCTCGACCGGGGAGCTGTTTTTT
TRBV12-3/TRBV12-4,NA,TRBJ2-1,NA,CASTSGQLGNNEQFF,TGTGCCAGCACTTCTGGACAGTTGGGGAACAATGAGCAGTTCTTC
TRBV11-2,NA,TRBJ2-3,few,CASSPRQPHTDTQYF,TGTGCCAGCAGTCCGCGACAGCCCCACACAGATACGCAGTATTTT
TRBV7-2,NA,TRBJ1-1,NA,CASSFTRGTVTEAFF,TGTGCCAGCAGCTTTACCAGGGGAACAGTAACTGAAGCTTTCTTT
TRBV29-1,TRBD1,TRBJ2-1,NA,CSVGTGIDEQFF,TGCAGCGTGGGGACAGGGATCGATGAGCAGTTCTTC
TRBV27,NA,TRBJ1-1,NA,CASSLTPLMNTEAFF,TGTGCCAGCAGTTTAACTCCTCTCATGAACACTGAAGCTTTCTTT
TRBV28,NA,TRBJ1-6,NA,CASSSFRQATSYNSPLHF,TGTGCCAGCAGTTCTTTTCGACAGGCCACGTCCTATAATTCACCCCTCCACTTT
TRBV6-2/TRBV6-3,TRBD1,TRBJ2-2,NA,CASSPTGTGRPHSLPGELFF,TGTGCCAGCAGTCCAACCGGGACAGGGCGGCCCCATAGCCTTCCCGGGGAGCTGTTTTTT
TRBV28,NA,TRBJ1-4,NA,CASSLDGINEKLFF,TGTGCCAGCAGTTTAGACGGAATTAATGAAAAACTGTTTTTT
TRBV5-1,NA,TRBJ2-3,NA,CASSQQRDLSTDTQYF,TGCGCCAGCAGCCAGCAGAGGGACTTAAGCACAGATACGCAGTATTTT
TRBV19,NA,TRBJ1-5,NA,CASSISANQPQHF,TGTGCCAGTAGTATCAGTGCCAATCAGCCCCAGCATTTT
TRBV27,NA,TRBJ1-1,NA,CASSFQENTEAFF,TGTGCCAGCAGTTTTCAGGAAAACACTGAAGCTTTCTTT
TRBV19,NA,TRBJ1-5,NA,CASSIVGRGNQPQHF,TGTGCCAGTAGTATAGTCGGGAGGGGCAATCAGCCCCAGCATTTT
TRBV12-3/TRBV12-4,NA,TRBJ1-2,NA,CASSLAQGHYGYTF,TGTGCCAGCAGTTTAGCGCAGGGACACTATGGCTACACCTTC
TRBV20-1,NA,TRBJ1-4,NA,CSAHDGAVNEKLFF,TGCAGTGCTCACGATGGGGCGGTTAATGAAAAACTGTTTTTT
TRBV2,NA,TRBJ1-1,NA,CASRQEFSTEAFF,TGTGCCAGCAGACAGGAATTTTCCACTGAAGCTTTCTTT
TRBV3-1,TRBD2,TRBJ2-5,NA,CASSQSGGLQETQYF,TGTGCCAGCAGCCAAAGCGGGGGGCTCCAAGAGACCCAGTACTTC
TRBV2,NA,TRBJ1-2,NA,CASRRAPRDGYTF,TGTGCCAGCAGACGCGCCCCGCGGGATGGCTACACCTTC
TRBV28,NA,TRBJ2-7,NA,CASSLSAGNHHEQYF,TGTGCCAGCAGTTTATCCGCGGGGAACCATCACGAGCAGTACTTC
TRBV5-1,NA,TRBJ2-3,NA,CASSFMRGSSTDTQYF,TGCGCCAGCAGCTTCATGCGCGGATCTAGCACAGATACGCAGTATTTT
TRBV28,TRBD2,TRBJ2-2,NA,CAILAGPGNTGELFF,TGTGCCATCCTAGCGGGGCCAGGGAACACCGGGGAGCTGTTTTTT
TRBV30,TRBD2,TRBJ2-2,once,CACPTSVSNTGELFF,TGTGCCTGCCCTACTAGCGTGTCGAACACCGGGGAGCTGTTTTTT
TRBV9,NA,TRBJ1-4,NA,CASSVKTGVLEKLFF,TGTGCCAGCAGCGTAAAGACCGGAGTTTTAGAAAAACTGTTTTTT
TRBV6-5,NA,TRBJ2-7,NA,CASSYSTGGVTYEQYF,TGTGCCAGCAGTTACTCGACCGGCGGGGTAACCTACGAGCAGTACTTC